The 5 T cell receptor beta chains in this list originate from one sample, sequenced in a study of T cell responses to AZD1222 COVID-19 vaccine. Produced via immunoSEQ multiplex PCR; TCRdb's table is partial and in-frame only. The sample has about 120,000 clones; roughly nine tenths are singletons. The starting material was peripheral blood, obtained 28 days after the second AZD1222 dose. The receptors were gathered from an adult who received the AZD1222 COVID-19 vaccine.

The genes are TRBV15 and TRBJ2-1; D possibly corresponds to TRBD2 (6 bases). The CDR3 is made up of 15 amino acids. V gave up 1 base and J gave up 6 bases, with 13 bases separating them. Germline V gene sequence: CDR1 LNHNV, CDR2 YYDKDF (reference sequence). Here the CDR3 DNA reads TGTGCCACCAGCAGAGGACCGGACGGGGGCAATGAGCAGTTCTTC. It yields the protein CATSRGPDGGNEQFF.

A single count supports this clone. The genes are TRBV2 and TRBJ2-2; 8 bases align to TRBD2. V shed 2 bases and J 4 bases; nucleotides not matched to a gene: 3. Germline CDR1 and CDR2: SNHLY and FYNNEI. This CDR3 region has 15 residues. CDR3 loop: CASSELLAGTGELFF. The CDR3 nucleotides are TGTGCCAGCAGTGAACTTCTAGCGGGCACCGGGGAGCTGTTTTTT.

The chain combines TRBV9 with TRBJ2-2; D unclear. With 0 bases removed from V and 1 base from J, the gap between germline ends came to 4 bases. The length of the CDR3 is 14 residues. Germline-derived CDR1 and CDR2 are SGDLS and YYNGEE. In nucleotides, the CDR3 is TGTGCCAGCAGCGTAGATGGGAACACCGGGGAGCTGTTTTTT. This codes for CASSVDGNTGELFF.

The chain uses TRBV10-3 and TRBJ1-4; TRBD1 matches at 8 bases. Germline V gene data show CDR1 as ENHRY and CDR2 as SYGVKD. The V segment lost 2 bases and the J segment 6 bases; nucleotides outside the gene matches: 2. This CDR3 is 14 amino acids long. CDR3 sequence: CAISEGQGDEKLFF. CDR3 nucleotides: TGTGCCATCAGTGAGGGACAGGGAGATGAAAAACTGTTTTTT.

The J gene is TRBJ2-7, the V gene TRBV11-3, with 10 bases aligning to TRBD2. This CDR3 spans 20 amino acids. V lost 0 bases, J lost 0 bases, and 14 bases stayed unmatched. From germline, CDR1 is SGHNT and CDR2 YENEEA. The CDR3 region is CASSLDAVDSGRPFSYEQYF. The DNA of the CDR3 is TGTGCCAGCAGCTTAGATGCTGTGGATAGCGGGAGGCCCTTCTCCTACGAGCAGTACTTC.